Each of the 17 T cell receptor beta chains below was sequenced from the same sample in a study of blood T cell repertoires in COVID-19. Using immunoSEQ multiplex PCR, the repertoire was profiled, and TCRdb retains in-frame clones only, with some absent. This sample has about 110,000 clones, with around 90% found just once. Sequencing was done on a sample of peripheral blood. Every receptor here comes from a human donor in a cohort sampled during active COVID-19.

V gene TRBV10-1 combines with J gene TRBJ1-3; 9 bases line up with TRBD1. V was clipped by 2 bases and J by 2 bases; unmatched bases: 1. CDR1 is WNHNN, CDR2 SYGVQD, per germline (reference sequence). The CDR3 has 15 amino acids. The CDR3 DNA sequence: TGCGCCAGCAGTGAGGGACAGGGGACTGGAAACACCATATATTTT. Translating gives CASSEGQGTGNTIYF.

The J gene is TRBJ2-3, the V gene TRBV9; 9 bases are a match to TRBD2. The CDR3 consists of 15 residues. CDR1 and CDR2 from the germline V gene are SGDLS and YYNGEE. V shed 0 bases and J 1 base; nucleotides not matched to a gene: 0. CDR3 sequence: CASSVGLAGTDTQYF. The CDR3 nucleotides are TGTGCCAGCAGCGTAGGACTAGCGGGCACAGATACGCAGTATTTT.

J is TRBJ1-6 and V is TRBV6-6, with D maybe TRBD1 (5 bases). Germline values: CDR1 MNHNY, CDR2 SVGAGI (reference sequence). The ends were cut back, 5 bases at V and 0 bases at J, with 17 bases in the middle. CDR3 size: 18 residues. CDR3 bases: TGTGCCAGCAGTCACACTTCAGGGTTGAGCTCCTATAATTCACCCCTCCACTTT. This sequence encodes CASSHTSGLSSYNSPLHF.

This sequence joins TRBV7-9 and TRBJ2-7, with D possibly TRBD1 on 5 matching bases. CDR3 length equals 12 residues. Between the trimmed V and J ends, which lost 2 bases and 5 bases, there was a span of 7 bases. CDR1 is SEHNR and CDR2 is FQNEAQ in the germline V gene (reference sequence). The CDR3 DNA reads TGTGCCAGCAGCTTACAGGGTGACGAGCAGTACTTC. It codes for CASSLQGDEQYF.

The V and J genes are TRBV29-1 and TRBJ2-5; D possibly corresponds to TRBD2 (5 bases). Trimming took off 2 bases at V and 6 bases at J, with 16 bases between the two ends. There are 14 residues in the CDR3. Germline CDR1 and CDR2: SQVTM and ANQGSEA. The CDR3 nucleotides read TGCAGCGTTGAAAGGGAGCTTCGACCCCAGACCCAGTACTTC. Protein product: CSVERELRPQTQYF.

The chain links TRBV10-3 to TRBJ2-7, with 12 bases fitting TRBD2. The CDR3 has 16 residues. V shed 3 bases and J 3 bases; nucleotides not matched to a gene: 6. The germline CDR1 and CDR2 sequences are ENHRY and SYGVKD. The CDR3 DNA reads as TGTGCCATCAGTGATCCGACTAGCGGGGGATTCTACGAGCAGTACTTC. Its translation: CAISDPTSGGFYEQYF.

This chain joins TRBV5-4 and TRBJ2-5; 8 positions match TRBD2. From germline, CDR1 is SGHNT and CDR2 YYREEE (reference sequence). The CDR3 has 14 amino acids. J lost 5 bases, V lost 7 bases, and 10 bases had no gene match. Written as DNA, the CDR3 is TGTGCCAGCGCGGGGCCTAGCGGGCCCGAGACCCAGTACTTC. Translation gives CASAGPSGPETQYF.

The chain couples TRBV7-9 to TRBJ2-3; 11 bases fit TRBD2. The trim removed 5 bases at V and 2 bases at J, leaving 6 bases unmatched. The germline V gene has CDR1 SEHNR and CDR2 FQNEAQ (reference sequence). This CDR3 spans 16 amino acids. The CDR3 region is CASSPLAGDPTDTQYF. The CDR3 nucleotides read TGTGCCAGCAGCCCACTAGCGGGGGACCCCACAGATACGCAGTATTTT. The full variable domain, with the rest looked up from reference TRBV7-9 and TRBJ2-3, is DTGVSQNPRHKITKRGQNVTFRCDPISEHNRLYWYRQTLGQGPEFLTYFQNEAQLEKSRLLSDRFSAERPKGSFSTLEIQRTEQGDSAMYLCASSPLAGDPTDTQYFGPGTRLTVL.

This clone was recorded a few times. The V call is TRBV28, the J call TRBJ1-6, with TRBD1 matching over 9 bases. Germline assignment: CDR1 MDHEN and CDR2 SYDVKM. The CDR3 loop spans 13 amino acids. Trimming removed 8 bases from V and 15 bases from J; junction bases left unmatched: 11. The CDR3 here is CASGPGQGLLLHF. The CDR3 DNA is TGTGCCAGCGGGCCGGGACAGGGTTTACTCCTCCACTTT.

This chain uses TRBV7-3 with TRBJ2-5; 8 bases line up with TRBD1. The CDR3 loop spans 13 amino acids. The germline gives CDR1 SGHTA, CDR2 FQGTGA. The ends lost 1 base at V and 5 bases at J; junction bases unmatched: 0. CDR3 sequence reads: CASSLNRGETQYF. The CDR3 region has the DNA TGTGCCAGCAGCTTAAACAGGGGGGAGACCCAGTACTTC.

The chain has TRBV19 and TRBJ1-1; 7 nucleotides line up with TRBD1. The CDR3 contains 13 residues. From germline, CDR1 is LNHDA and CDR2 SQIVND (reference sequence). V was pared by 8 bases and J by 3 bases, with 6 bases of the junction left unmatched. CDR3 nucleotide sequence: TGTGCCAGTCGAGACAGGGAATACACTGAAGCTTTCTTT. It translates to CASRDREYTEAFF.

The rearrangement links TRBV18 to TRBJ1-2; weak D call: TRBD1 (5 bases). The CDR3 is made up of 14 amino acids. Trimming took off 0 bases at V and 4 bases at J, with 9 bases between the two ends. Germline V gene sequence: CDR1 KGHSH, CDR2 LQKENI. CDR3 region: CASSPPGEAYGYTF. DNA of the CDR3: TGTGCCAGCTCACCACCGGGGGAGGCCTATGGCTACACCTTC.

The chain has TRBV2 and TRBJ2-3; TRBD1 is a possible D gene (6 bases). Trimming removed 1 base from V and 3 bases from J, with 14 bases in between. The CDR3 runs 16 residues. The germline V gene encodes CDR1 SNHLY and CDR2 FYNNEI. Written as DNA, the CDR3 is TGTGCCAGCAGTGAAGTAGGGGCAGGGGCTACAGATACGCAGTATTTT. Amino acids: CASSEVGAGATDTQYF.

This clone was picked up a small number of times. The chain links TRBV5-5 to TRBJ1-2; 8 bases map to TRBD1. Trimming took 5 bases from V and 4 from J; bases not matched to a gene: 13. The CDR3 has 16 residues. Per the germline V gene, CDR1 is SGHKS and CDR2 is YYEKEE (reference sequence). The CDR3 DNA follows: TGTGCCAGCAGGCAAGGGGGGGACAGGCGTATCTATGGCTACACCTTC. Amino acid sequence: CASRQGGDRRIYGYTF. The full variable domain, rest sourced from reference TRBV5-5 and TRBJ1-2, is DAGVTQSPTHLIKTRGQQVTLRCSPISGHKSVSWYQQVLGQGPQFIFQYYEKEERGRGNFPDRFSARQFPNYSSELNVNALLLGDSALYLCASRQGGDRRIYGYTFGSGTRLTVV.

J is TRBJ2-5 and V is TRBV5-1; TRBD2 agrees at 7 bases. Germline values: CDR1 SGHRS, CDR2 YFSETQ. The V gene end was trimmed by 4 bases and the J gene end by 2 bases; junction bases not matched to a gene: 11. The CDR3 is made up of 16 amino acids. The CDR3, as DNA: TGCGCCAGCAGCCTCCTTAATAGCGGGCGACAAGAGACCCAGTACTTC. Amino acids: CASSLLNSGRQETQYF.

The chain has TRBV6-1 and TRBJ1-5; D possibly corresponds to TRBD1 (6 bases). V lost 2 bases, J lost 0 bases, and 14 bases lay in between. Germline V gene data show CDR1 as MNHNS and CDR2 as SASEGT. The CDR3 is made up of 17 amino acids. The CDR3 is CASSERVDSPSNQPQHF. The CDR3 DNA reads TGTGCCAGCAGTGAAAGGGTGGACAGCCCTAGCAATCAGCCCCAGCATTTT.

The V gene is TRBV11-2, the J gene TRBJ2-7; D is possibly TRBD2 (6 bases). Germline V gene lookup returns CDR1 SGHAT and CDR2 FQNNGV. The CDR3 runs 13 residues. Trimming left V 5 bases short and J 4 bases short, with 12 bases between. This CDR3 reads CASSRDSRYEQYF. The CDR3 nucleotides are TGTGCCAGCAGCCGGGACTCACGGTACGAGCAGTACTTC.